This section outlines one T cell receptor (beta chain) sequence together with its context. Its specificity is not known. These data originate in a study of T-cell reconstitution after alpha-beta-depleted transplantation in children. General study findings and limits: The main origin of T-cell counts and diversity one year after transplant was newly produced T cells.

Preparation of the TCRbeta library involved a method that used unique molecular identifiers. TCRdb recomputed calls from the PCR reads with MiXCR, one row per CDR3 protein. The sample yields 900,000 or so distinct CDR3 sequences, about 15% seen once. The material was PBMCs, mostly from graft donor cells, obtained 360 days after TCRalphabeta/CD19-depleted stem cell transplant. The source is a male patient younger than 18 who had a stem cell transplant for acute lymphoblastic leukemia, so the T cells may come from the graft donor.

CDR3 amino acids: CASRGGPLAGVYNEQFF. DNA for the CDR3: TGCGCCAGCAGGGGGGGACCCCTAGCGGGAGTTTACAATGAGCAGTTCTTC. The V call is TRBV5-1, the J call TRBJ2-1, with TRBD2 matching over 10 bases. Trimming at V came to 5 bases and at J to 4 bases, leaving 12 bases not matched to a gene. CDR1 SGHRS and CDR2 YFSETQ come from the germline V gene. The CDR3 sequence is 17 residues long.